One and the same sample provided the 21 T cell receptor beta chains below, sequenced in a study of blood T cell repertoires in COVID-19. Generated by immunoSEQ multiplex PCR, the TCRdb table keeps only in-frame clones and is missing some. The data show around 260,000 clones, with roughly four fifths seen just once and 15% to 17% held by the top ten. Sequences were obtained from peripheral blood. These receptors originate from a person aged 70 to 85 with COVID-19, enrolled during active disease.

V usage is TRBV29-1 and J usage is TRBJ2-7; 7 nucleotides agree with TRBD2. The CDR3 is 15 residues long. Germline CDR1 is SQVTM and CDR2 is ANQGSEA. V lost 5 bases, J lost 2 bases, and 12 bases stayed unmatched. The CDR3 reads CSVPASGIHTYEQYF. CDR3 DNA: TGCAGCGTTCCGGCTAGCGGTATCCACACCTACGAGCAGTACTTC.

V gene TRBV9 combines with J gene TRBJ2-3; 8 positions agree with TRBD2. Germline lookup yields CDR1 SGDLS and CDR2 YYNGEE. V shed 1 base and J 0 bases; nucleotides not matched to a gene: 7. This CDR3 has 17 residues. In nucleotides, the CDR3 is TGTGCCAGCAGCGTATGGTCGGGGGGGACTAGCACAGATACGCAGTATTTT. This sequence encodes CASSVWSGGTSTDTQYF.

The gene calls are TRBV6-5 and TRBJ1-5; D is perhaps TRBD1 (6 bases). The V gene lost 2 bases and the J gene lost 4 bases, with 9 bases spanning the gap. The CDR3 sequence is 14 residues long. Germline CDR1 is MNHEY and CDR2 is SVGAGI. The CDR3 DNA follows: TGTGCCAGCAGTTACCGGGGGGCAAATCAGCCCCAGCATTTT. Amino acids: CASSYRGANQPQHF.

The CDR3 DNA reads TGTGCCAGCAGTTACGGTATAGCTGCTAACTATGGCTACACCTTC. Translation: CASSYGIAANYGYTF. This chain joins TRBV6-5 and TRBJ1-2; D is uncertain. The CDR3 runs to 15 residues. The V end was cut by 2 bases, the J end by 0 bases, with 10 bases between. Germline-derived CDR1 and CDR2 are MNHEY and SVGAGI.

The chain links TRBV3-1 (or the pseudogene TRBV3-2) to TRBJ2-7; 10 bases align to TRBD2. The germline V gene has CDR1 LGHDT and CDR2 YNNKEL (reference sequence). The length of the CDR3 is 17 residues. The trim removed 3 bases at V and 3 bases at J, leaving 11 bases unmatched. The CDR3, as DNA: TGTGCCAGCAGCCAGGGGGCCGGACTAGCGGTAAGCTACGAGCAGTACTTC. Translation gives CASSQGAGLAVSYEQYF.

The chain links TRBV5-5 to TRBJ1-1, with 9 bases fitting TRBD1. V lost 3 bases to trimming and J lost 5 bases; unmatched junction nucleotides: 8. CDR1 and CDR2 (germline): SGHKS, YYEKEE (reference sequence). There are 15 residues in the CDR3. As DNA, the CDR3 is TGTGCCAGCAGCTCGGCACAGGGGGCGCGAACTGAAGCTTTCTTT. Translation gives CASSSAQGARTEAFF.

The sample holds many counts of this clone. V and J are TRBV3-1 (or the pseudogene TRBV3-2) and TRBJ1-1; 9 nucleotides align to TRBD1. The trim removed 3 bases at V and 12 bases at J, leaving 5 bases unmatched. CDR1 and CDR2 from the germline V gene are LGHDT and YNNKEL (reference sequence). The CDR3 has 12 residues. The CDR3 coding sequence is TGTGCCAGCAGCCAGGACAGGGGTTCGACTTTCTTT. Translated: CASSQDRGSTFF.

This clone was found a few times. The chain carries TRBV4-1 and TRBJ2-7; TRBD1 might be the D (5 bases). CDR3 length: 17 amino acids. Trimming cost V 1 base and J 2 bases, with 18 bases left between them. Germline V gives CDR1 MGHRA, CDR2 YSYEKL. CDR3 loop: CASSQVNSLGAPYEQYF. The CDR3 nucleotides read TGCGCCAGCAGCCAAGTTAATAGCTTAGGGGCCCCCTACGAGCAGTACTTC.

V usage is TRBV5-5 and J usage is TRBJ1-3; TRBD1 is a possible D gene (5 bases). CDR1 and CDR2 from the germline V gene are SGHKS and YYEKEE (reference sequence). This CDR3 is built from 14 residues. V lost 4 bases, J lost 2 bases, and 10 bases lay in between. The CDR3 DNA reads as TGTGCCAGCAGCAGCGGGGCCGCTGGAAACACCATATATTTT. Translating gives CASSSGAAGNTIYF. The complete variable domain, with remaining parts taken from reference TRBV5-5 and TRBJ1-3, reads DAGVTQSPTHLIKTRGQQVTLRCSPISGHKSVSWYQQVLGQGPQFIFQYYEKEERGRGNFPDRFSARQFPNYSSELNVNALLLGDSALYLCASSSGAAGNTIYFGEGSWLTVV.

The chain employs TRBV15 and TRBJ2-5; 8 nucleotides align to TRBD2. The V gene end was trimmed by 1 base and the J gene end by 4 bases; junction bases not matched to a gene: 8. Germline V lookup: CDR1 LNHNV, CDR2 YYDKDF (reference sequence). This CDR3 has 16 amino acids. In nucleotides, the CDR3 is TGTGCCACCAGCAGAGGGGCCAGGGCGGGGGGAGAGACCCAGTACTTC. It encodes CATSRGARAGGETQYF.

J is TRBJ1-5 and V is TRBV10-3; TRBD1 matches at 7 bases. The CDR3 totals 14 residues. Looked up from germline, CDR1 is ENHRY and CDR2 is SYGVKD. V dropped 2 bases and J dropped 7; count of bases not matched to a gene: 5. The CDR3 nucleotides are TGTGCCATCAGTGAGGCGCAGGGGGGCCAGCCCCAGCATTTT. Translated, it gives CAISEAQGGQPQHF.

This chain connects TRBV18 to TRBJ1-2, with D uncertain. Trimming pared 0 bases from V and 0 bases from J, leaving 17 bases between. Germline CDR1 is KGHSH and CDR2 is LQKENI. This CDR3 is 18 amino acids long. In DNA form, the CDR3 reads TGTGCCAGCTCACCACCGAACGCGCGGTCCCTCCCTAACTATGGCTACACCTTC. It translates to CASSPPNARSLPNYGYTF.

The J gene is TRBJ1-2, the V gene TRBV11-2; TRBD1 matches 7 bases. Looked up from germline, CDR1 is SGHAT and CDR2 is FQNNGV. Trimming removed 4 bases from V and 8 bases from J; junction bases left unmatched: 16. The CDR3 runs 16 residues. CDR3 DNA sequence: TGTGCCAGCAGCTCACTTGGGGCAGGGGGAAATCGGGGCTACACCTTC. Translation gives CASSSLGAGGNRGYTF.

This chain joins TRBV9 and TRBJ2-1, with 7 nucleotides matching TRBD2. Germline V gene lookup returns CDR1 SGDLS and CDR2 YYNGEE. J lost 0 bases, V lost 4 bases, and 16 bases had no gene match. This CDR3 spans 19 amino acids. For the CDR3, the DNA is TGTGCCAGCAGCATAGCCACAGGACTAGGCTCGAGCTCCTACAATGAGCAGTTCTTC. It codes for CASSIATGLGSSSYNEQFF.

The genes are TRBV5-1 and TRBJ1-6; perhaps TRBD1 as D (6 bases). Deletions cut 4 bases from V and 10 bases from J, with 18 bases between. The length of the CDR3 is 15 residues. In germline, CDR1 is SGHRS, CDR2 YFSETQ. The CDR3 reads CASSRDLLRGSPLHF. CDR3 in DNA: TGCGCCAGCAGCCGGGATCTCCTCAGGGGATCACCCCTCCACTTT.

In this sample, this clone turned up once. This chain connects TRBV28 to TRBJ1-4, with 7 bases aligning to TRBD1. V dropped 6 bases and J dropped 5; count of bases not matched to a gene: 9. The germline CDR1 and CDR2 sequences are MDHEN and SYDVKM. This CDR3 is built from 15 residues. CDR3 protein: CASSPPGQLNEKLFF. The CDR3, as DNA: TGTGCCAGCAGCCCTCCGGGACAGCTAAATGAAAAACTGTTTTTT.

The chain combines TRBV19 with TRBJ2-7, with D tentatively TRBD2 (7 bases). This CDR3 has 14 residues. Trimming cost V 6 bases and J 6 bases, with 18 bases left between them. The germline V gene encodes CDR1 LNHDA and CDR2 SQIVND (reference sequence). The CDR3 protein is CASRLVGGRGEQYF. CDR3 in DNA: TGTGCCAGTAGGCTGGTCGGGGGGCGCGGCGAGCAGTACTTC.

The gene calls are TRBV2 and TRBJ2-3, with 10 positions matching TRBD1. Germline V gives CDR1 SNHLY, CDR2 FYNNEI. This CDR3 spans 15 amino acids. With V trimmed by 6 bases and J by 1 base, 4 bases remained unmatched. The CDR3, as DNA: TGTGCCAGCAGGGGGACAGGGGTTCGCACAGATACGCAGTATTTT. It translates to CASRGTGVRTDTQYF. The full variable domain, its missing parts supplied by reference TRBV2 and TRBJ2-3, is EPEVTQTPSHQVTQMGQEVILRCVPISNHLYFYWYRQILGQKVEFLVSFYNNEISEKSEIFDDQFSVERPDGSNFTLKIRSTKLEDSAMYFCASRGTGVRTDTQYFGPGTRLTVL.

This clone was detected many times. This rearrangement joins TRBV7-2 to TRBJ2-7, with D maybe TRBD2 (5 bases). Trimming cost V 2 bases and J 6 bases, with 17 bases left between them. The germline V gene has CDR1 SGHTA and CDR2 FQGNSA. This CDR3 is built from 15 residues. The CDR3 region has the DNA TGTGCCAGCAGCTTAATGGTCGGAGGTGCGAGCGAGCAGTACTTC. Its translation: CASSLMVGGASEQYF.

This chain connects TRBV19 to TRBJ1-5; D is ambiguous. Trimming left V 2 bases short and J 0 bases short, with 11 bases between. CDR3 length: 16 residues. Germline CDR1 reads LNHDA; CDR2 reads SQIVND (reference sequence). The CDR3 here is CASSIMVGTSNQPQHF. In nucleotides, the CDR3 is TGTGCCAGTAGTATAATGGTCGGTACTAGCAATCAGCCCCAGCATTTT.

This chain uses TRBV6-5 with TRBJ2-1, with TRBD2 identical over 12 bases. Germline V gene data show CDR1 as MNHEY and CDR2 as SVGAGI. The V gene end was trimmed by 4 bases and the J gene end by 8 bases; junction bases not matched to a gene: 6. This CDR3 is 15 amino acids long. In DNA form, the CDR3 reads TGTGCCAGCAGTTCGACTAGCGGGAGCCGAGATGAGCAGTTCTTC. Amino acid sequence: CASSSTSGSRDEQFF.